This TCR beta chain was identified in a study of TIL therapy for anti-PD-1-resistant metastatic lung cancer. Study information: Patients had a median age of about 55 years (range roughly 35-80). By whole-exome sequencing, median non-synonymous tumor mutation burden was roughly 1.6 mutations per megabase.

A remark on this clone: The antigen is not known.

V gave up 2 bases and J gave up 6 bases, with 6 bases separating them. In germline, CDR1 is SGHTS, CDR2 YDEGEE. The CDR3 totals 12 residues. Sequencing used immunoSEQ v3. The repertoire was sequenced with immunoSEQ multiplex PCR; TCRdb's copy has only in-frame clones and lacks some. This table holds tens of thousands of clones, around 86% found once. Broader study findings: Patients were highly selected, enriched for treatment-naive, never-smoker and oncogene-addicted cases.

Stated time point: pre-treatment sample, taken before nivolumab and TIL therapy. Patients were adults with stage 4 NSCLC. The TCR was taken from a person aged 25 to 85 with non-small cell lung cancer. This chain connects TRBV5-8 to TRBJ2-4, with unresolved D. The material sequenced was blood, taken at baseline. The CDR3 nucleotides read TGTGCCAGCAGCTTTCCGGGAAACATTCAGTACTTC. Its protein product is CASSFPGNIQYF. Combining the CDR3 with reference TRBV5-8 and TRBJ2-4 gives the whole variable domain EAGVTQSPTHLIKTRGQQATLRCSPISGHTSVYWYQQALGLGLQFLLWYDEGEERNRGNFPPRFSGRQFPNYSSELNVNALELEDSALYLCASSFPGNIQYFGAGTRLSVL.